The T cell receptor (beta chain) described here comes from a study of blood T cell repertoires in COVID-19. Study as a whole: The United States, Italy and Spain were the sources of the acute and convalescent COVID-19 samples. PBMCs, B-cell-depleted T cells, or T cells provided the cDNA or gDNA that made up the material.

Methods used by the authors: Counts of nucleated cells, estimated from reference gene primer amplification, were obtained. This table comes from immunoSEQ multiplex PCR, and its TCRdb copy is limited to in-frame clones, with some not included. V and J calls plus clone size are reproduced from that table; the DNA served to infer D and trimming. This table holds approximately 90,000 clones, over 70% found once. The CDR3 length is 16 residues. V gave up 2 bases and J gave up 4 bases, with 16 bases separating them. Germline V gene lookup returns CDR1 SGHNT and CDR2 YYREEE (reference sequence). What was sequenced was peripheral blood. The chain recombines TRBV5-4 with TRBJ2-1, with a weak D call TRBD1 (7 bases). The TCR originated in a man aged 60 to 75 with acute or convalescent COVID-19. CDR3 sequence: CASSFAPAGGYNEQFF. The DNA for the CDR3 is TGTGCCAGCAGCTTTGCTCCGGCAGGGGGGTACAATGAGCAGTTCTTC.